This TCR beta chain was sequenced for a study of cytomegalovirus exposure and HLA in healthy donors. Findings of the study overall: In an earlier analysis, productive rearrangement rates for most beta V segments clustered near 87% or 30%. The majority of CMV-associated TCR beta chains were reported as apparently HLA-restricted in a later analysis. The authors later linked a missense DCLRE1C variant to TCR beta V- and J-gene trimming.

The PCR had 60 Vbeta and 13 Jbeta primers. Sequencing was performed with immunoSEQ multiplex PCR; in TCRdb, only in-frame clones are kept and a portion is missing. Its listing shows 200,000 or so clones. Germline V gives CDR1 KGHSH, CDR2 LQKENI. The J segment lost 4 bases and the V segment lost 3 bases, leaving 3 bases of the junction unmatched. This CDR3 is built from 15 residues. With respect to this clone: Its antigen is currently unknown.

The source of this sequence is a boy aged 5-17 years in good health and CMV-seronegative. Sequencing used PBMCs. The chain joins TRBV18 to TRBJ2-1; 10 nucleotides agree with TRBD2. The CDR3 here is CASSPGLANYNEQFF. DNA for the CDR3: TGTGCCAGCTCACCGGGACTAGCGAATTACAATGAGCAGTTCTTC.